This passage covers 23 T cell receptor beta chains from one sample sequenced in a study of blood T cell repertoires in COVID-19. The data were produced by immunoSEQ multiplex PCR, yet TCRdb's version contains in-frame clones alone and is incomplete. The sample lists some 96,000 clones; roughly 85% were seen once. The sequenced material came from peripheral blood. The receptors originated from a human donor in a cohort sampled during active COVID-19.

The rearrangement links TRBV6-5 to TRBJ1-6; possibly TRBD1 for D (6 bases). V shed 7 bases and J shed 8 bases, with 15 bases lying between them. The CDR3 is 14 residues long. Germline lookup yields CDR1 MNHEY and CDR2 SVGAGI. The DNA for the CDR3 is TGTGCCAGCATTAGGACAGCGGGGGATTCACCCCTCCACTTT. It translates to CASIRTAGDSPLHF.

This clone was detected a few times. The chain recombines TRBV2 with TRBJ2-7, with TRBD2 matching 10 bases. CDR3 length: 14 amino acids. CDR1 SNHLY and CDR2 FYNNEI come from the germline V gene. Losses at the gene ends were 4 bases for V and 0 bases for J; bases not matched to a gene: 0. The CDR3 loop reads CASSGTSGSYEQYF. CDR3 nucleotide sequence: TGTGCCAGCAGTGGGACTAGCGGCTCCTACGAGCAGTACTTC.

CDR3 coding DNA: TGTGCCAGCAGCACAGACAGGAACACTGAAGCTTTCTTT. The encoded protein is CASSTDRNTEAFF. V is TRBV7-9 and J is TRBJ1-1, with D tentatively TRBD1 (5 bases). The CDR3 extends over 13 amino acids. Germline CDR1 reads SEHNR; CDR2 reads FQNEAQ (reference sequence). Trimming removed 5 bases from V and 1 base from J, with 8 bases in between.

The chain is built from TRBV28 and TRBJ2-7; D gene uncertain. V was shortened by 4 bases and J by 7 bases, with 26 bases between the two germline ends. Germline lookup yields CDR1 MDHEN and CDR2 SYDVKM. CDR3 length equals 17 residues. This chain's CDR3 is CASSSNTAQNWAGEQYF. Here the CDR3 DNA reads TGTGCCAGCAGTTCAAATACAGCACAGAATTGGGCTGGGGAGCAGTACTTC.

The chain links TRBV28 to TRBJ1-2, with TRBD1 matching over 7 bases. This CDR3 is built from 14 residues. CDR1 is MDHEN, CDR2 SYDVKM, per germline. The junction had 5 bases not matched to a gene; V was cut back by 3 bases and J by 4 bases. The CDR3 DNA follows: TGTGCCAGCAGTTTGATAGGGGGCGGCTATGGCTACACCTTC. As protein: CASSLIGGGYGYTF.

The chain carries TRBV6-1 and TRBJ2-7; 9 nucleotides line up with TRBD2. Per germline, CDR1 MNHNS and CDR2 SASEGT. V shed 0 bases, J shed 4 bases, and the junction held 10 bases outside the gene matches. The CDR3 consists of 17 residues. The CDR3 DNA is TGTGCCAGCAGTGAAGCGCATTCTCGCGGGGGGGGTTACGAGCAGTACTTC. Translated, it gives CASSEAHSRGGGYEQYF.

The rearrangement links TRBV10-3 to TRBJ2-7; a possible D gene is TRBD2 (5 bases). CDR1 and CDR2 from the germline V gene are ENHRY and SYGVKD. The V end lost 2 bases, the J end lost 5 bases, and 10 bases lay between the germline ends. CDR3 length equals 13 residues. The CDR3 spells CAISENDGDEQYF. CDR3 in DNA: TGTGCCATCAGTGAGAACGACGGGGACGAGCAGTACTTC.

This clone was detected many times. The V gene is TRBV19, the J gene TRBJ1-4; 7 bases fit TRBD1. The germline V gene encodes CDR1 LNHDA and CDR2 SQIVND (reference sequence). The CDR3 consists of 15 residues. With 1 base clipped from V and 4 bases from J, the junction kept 3 bases outside the gene matches. The DNA for the CDR3 is TGTGCCAGTAGTATAGGGGACAGCTATAATGAAAAACTGTTTTTT. Protein product: CASSIGDSYNEKLFF.

On this clone: At one of its ends the junction is not consistent with the germline gene, which may arise from a read error. The chain joins TRBV7-7 to TRBJ2-2, with a possible D match to TRBD2 (5 bases). Germline loops: CDR1 SSHAT, CDR2 FNYEAQ (reference sequence). This CDR3 has 15 residues. CDR3 sequence reads: CASSLGSANTGELFF. The CDR3 coding sequence is TGTGCTAGCAGCTTAGGGAGCGCGAACACCGGGGAGCTGTTTTTT.

V gene TRBV5-5 combines with J gene TRBJ2-3, with 9 bases fitting TRBD2. V gave up 1 base and J gave up 6 bases; unmatched junction bases: 6. The CDR3 length is 15 residues. Germline CDR1 is SGHKS and CDR2 is YYEKEE (reference sequence). The CDR3 loop is CASSLRLAAGDTQYF. CDR3 nucleotides: TGTGCCAGCAGCTTGAGACTAGCGGCAGGGGATACGCAGTATTTT.

The chain recombines TRBV7-3 with TRBJ2-2, with TRBD2 matching over 10 bases. Germline CDR1 is SGHTA and CDR2 is FQGTGA. This CDR3 is 17 amino acids long. V trimming: 1 base; J trimming: 5 bases; junction bases outside the gene matches: 7. The CDR3 region is CASSLKASGGGTGELFF. Here the CDR3 DNA reads TGTGCCAGCAGCTTAAAGGCTAGCGGGGGAGGTACCGGGGAGCTGTTTTTT.

The sample holds one count of this clone. The genes are TRBV3-1 (or the pseudogene TRBV3-2) and TRBJ1-6, with D hard to call. Trimming cost V 4 bases and J 0 bases, with 13 bases left between them. This CDR3 spans 17 amino acids. CDR1 and CDR2 from the germline V gene are LGHDT and YNNKEL (reference sequence). This chain's CDR3 is CASSPRRESSYNSPLHF. In DNA, the CDR3 is TGTGCCAGCAGCCCGAGACGGGAGAGCTCCTATAATTCACCCCTCCACTTT.

This clone was found once. Other DNA variants within this sample encode the same CDR3. The chain has TRBV5-1 and TRBJ2-1, with 9 positions matching TRBD2. Per germline, CDR1 SGHRS and CDR2 YFSETQ. This CDR3 spans 15 amino acids. V dropped 3 bases and J dropped 1; count of bases not matched to a gene: 2. The CDR3 protein is CASSSSGISYNEQFF. As DNA, the CDR3 is TGCGCCAGCAGCTCTAGCGGGATATCCTACAATGAGCAGTTCTTC.

This chain joins TRBV7-2 and TRBJ2-5, with 9 bases fitting TRBD1. This CDR3 is 16 amino acids long. J was trimmed by 1 base and V by 1 base; bases with no gene match: 4. Germline V gene sequence: CDR1 SGHTA, CDR2 FQGNSA. CDR3 coding DNA: TGTGCCAGCAGCTTAGGGGGACAGGGCCCCCAAGAGACCCAGTACTTC. Protein: CASSLGGQGPQETQYF.

CDR3 nucleotide sequence: TGTGCCAGCAGCCAAGGAGTTCCAGATACGCAGTATTTT. This sequence encodes CASSQGVPDTQYF. The chain has TRBV3-1 (or the pseudogene TRBV3-2) and TRBJ2-3; D call uncertain. The CDR3 is made up of 13 amino acids. Germline V gene sequence: CDR1 LGHDT, CDR2 YNNKEL (reference sequence). The V end lost 1 base, the J end lost 4 bases, and 6 bases lay between the germline ends.

This rearrangement joins TRBV18 to TRBJ2-7; possibly TRBD2 for D (5 bases). V was shortened by 2 bases and J by 2 bases, with 13 bases between the two germline ends. From germline, CDR1 is KGHSH and CDR2 LQKENI. The CDR3 is 15 amino acids. In DNA, the CDR3 is TGTGCCAGCTCACCAGCCGCGGGCCCAACCTACGAGCAGTACTTC. Translating gives CASSPAAGPTYEQYF.

The V and J genes are TRBV6-2 or TRBV6-3 and TRBJ1-2; TRBD1 might be the D (5 bases). Germline V gene data show CDR1 as MNHEY and CDR2 as SVGEGT. This CDR3 has 15 amino acids. V was trimmed by 0 bases and J by 5 bases, leaving 13 bases between them. The CDR3 DNA reads as TGTGCCAGCAGTTACTCCGACAGCCCCCGTTATGGCTACACCTTC. This gives the protein CASSYSDSPRYGYTF.

CDR3 region: CASSTSQETQYF. The DNA for the CDR3 is TGTGCCAGCAGTACTAGCCAAGAGACCCAGTACTTC. The gene calls are TRBV14 and TRBJ2-5; tentatively, D is TRBD2 (5 bases). CDR3 length: 12 residues. V was shortened by 6 bases and J by 1 base, with 6 bases between the two germline ends. Germline V gene sequence: CDR1 SGHDN, CDR2 FVKESK.

The genes are TRBV5-1 and TRBJ1-2; 7 positions match TRBD1. V shed 4 bases and J 4 bases; nucleotides not matched to a gene: 4. This CDR3 is built from 13 residues. In germline, CDR1 is SGHRS, CDR2 YFSETQ. The CDR3 coding sequence is TGCGCCAGCAGCCCCACAGGGGCCTATGGCTACACCTTC. Translation gives CASSPTGAYGYTF.

The chain's CDR3 is CASKTNLNTEAFF. In DNA form, the CDR3 reads TGCGCCAGCAAGACAAATTTGAACACTGAAGCTTTCTTT. This sequence joins TRBV10-2 and TRBJ1-1; D remains ambiguous. CDR1 and CDR2 (germline): WSHSY, SAAADI. The V gene lost 7 bases and the J gene lost 0 bases, with 9 bases spanning the gap. CDR3 length: 13 residues.

The rearrangement uses TRBV10-3 and TRBJ2-5; unclear D gene. Germline loops: CDR1 ENHRY, CDR2 SYGVKD. The length of the CDR3 is 12 residues. Trimming removed 2 bases from V and 4 bases from J, with 5 bases in between. In nucleotides, the CDR3 is TGTGCCATCAGTGAGATCGGAGAGACCCAGTACTTC. As protein: CAISEIGETQYF.

The rearrangement uses TRBV12-3 or TRBV12-4 and TRBJ1-2; 7 nucleotides match TRBD1. This CDR3 contains 13 residues. J gave up 6 bases and V 7 bases, and 8 bases lay outside the gene matches. The CDR3, as DNA: TGTGCCAGCACCAGGGGACAGTACAATGGCTACACCTTC. Translating it yields CASTRGQYNGYTF.

The chain has TRBV28 and TRBJ1-5, with 7 bases that match TRBD1. CDR1 and CDR2 (germline): MDHEN, SYDVKM. J lost 3 bases, V lost 2 bases, and 7 bases had no gene match. The CDR3 length is 16 residues. CDR3 residues: CASSLGTRGDNQPQHF. For the CDR3, the DNA is TGTGCCAGCAGTTTAGGTACCAGGGGGGACAATCAGCCCCAGCATTTT.